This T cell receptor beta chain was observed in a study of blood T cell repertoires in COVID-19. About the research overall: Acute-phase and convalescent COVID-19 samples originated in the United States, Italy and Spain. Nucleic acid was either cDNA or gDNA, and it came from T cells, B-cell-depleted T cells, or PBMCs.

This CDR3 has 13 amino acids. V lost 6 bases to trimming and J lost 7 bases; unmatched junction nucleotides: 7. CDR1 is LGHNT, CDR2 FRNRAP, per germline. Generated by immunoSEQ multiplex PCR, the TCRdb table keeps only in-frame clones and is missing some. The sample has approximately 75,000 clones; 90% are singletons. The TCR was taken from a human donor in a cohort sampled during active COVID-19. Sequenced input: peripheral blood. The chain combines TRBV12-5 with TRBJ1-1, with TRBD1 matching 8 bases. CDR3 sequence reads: CASGSGGLHEAFF. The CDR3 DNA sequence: TGTGCTAGTGGGTCAGGGGGCCTCCATGAAGCTTTCTTT.